Below, 5 T cell receptor beta chains from the same sample are listed, as sequenced in a study of blood T cell repertoires in COVID-19. Method: immunoSEQ multiplex PCR; TCRdb's copy keeps in-frame clones and lacks some. The sample lists 25,000 to 30,000 clones, 70% to 85% occurring once. The specimen was peripheral blood. These receptors originate from a man of 80 years or more with active or convalescent COVID-19.

V is TRBV19 and J is TRBJ2-1, with TRBD2 identical over 9 bases. This CDR3 comprises 16 residues. Germline-derived CDR1 and CDR2 are LNHDA and SQIVND (reference sequence). V was pared by 4 bases and J by 5 bases, with 9 bases of the junction left unmatched. CDR3 bases: TGTGCCAGTAGTACCGACGTTCTAGCGGGAAACAATGAGCAGTTCTTC. Translation: CASSTDVLAGNNEQFF.

Only a few counts were recorded for this clone. The chain joins TRBV5-1 to TRBJ2-1; 10 positions agree with TRBD2. The V gene's germline CDR1 is SGHRS and CDR2 YFSETQ. The CDR3 consists of 16 residues. J gave up 5 bases and V 4 bases, and 9 bases lay outside the gene matches. The CDR3 nucleotides read TGCGCCAGCAGCCGAGAGCGGGAGGGCCCCAACAATGAGCAGTTCTTC. Translated, it gives CASSREREGPNNEQFF.

This clone was seen once. The rearrangement links TRBV18 to TRBJ2-1, with no clear D. With 1 base removed from V and 5 bases from J, the gap between germline ends came to 12 bases. Germline V CDR1 and CDR2: KGHSH, LQKENI. This CDR3 has 15 residues. CDR3 coding DNA: TGTGCCAGCTCACCACGAAACCTAGACCACAATGAGCAGTTCTTC. This translates into CASSPRNLDHNEQFF. The full variable domain, rest sourced from reference TRBV18 and TRBJ2-1, is NAGVMQNPRHLVRRRGQEARLRCSPMKGHSHVYWYRQLPEEGLKFMVYLQKENIIDESGMPKERFSAEFPKEGPSILRIQQVVRGDSAAYFCASSPRNLDHNEQFFGPGTRLTVL.

This rearrangement joins TRBV6-2 or TRBV6-3 to TRBJ1-5, with 10 bases identical to TRBD1. V lost 4 bases to trimming and J lost 4 bases; unmatched junction nucleotides: 4. Germline V CDR1 and CDR2: MNHEY, SVGEGT. The CDR3 extends over 15 amino acids. CDR3 in amino acids: CASSFDRGLNQPQHF. CDR3 DNA: TGTGCCAGCAGTTTCGACAGGGGGCTTAATCAGCCCCAGCATTTT.

V usage is TRBV5-6 and J usage is TRBJ1-6; 12 bases are a match to TRBD1. CDR3 length: 16 residues. Germline lookup yields CDR1 SGHDT and CDR2 YYEEEE. V was pared by 4 bases and J by 8 bases, with 7 bases of the junction left unmatched. The CDR3, as DNA: TGTGCCAGCAGCGGATCCGGGACAGGGGGCGATTCACCCCTCCACTTT. It is translated as CASSGSGTGGDSPLHF.